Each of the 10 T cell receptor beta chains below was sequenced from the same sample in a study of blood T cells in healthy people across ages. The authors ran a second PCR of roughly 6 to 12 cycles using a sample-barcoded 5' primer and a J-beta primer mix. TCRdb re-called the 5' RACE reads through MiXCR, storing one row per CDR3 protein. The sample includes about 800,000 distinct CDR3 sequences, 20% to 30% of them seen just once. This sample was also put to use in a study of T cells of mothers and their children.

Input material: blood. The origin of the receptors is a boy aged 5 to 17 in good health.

The CDR3 loop reads CASSYYGTGVSYEQYF. CDR3 DNA sequence: TGTGCCAGCAGCTACTACGGGACAGGGGTATCCTACGAGCAGTACTTC. The gene calls are TRBV7-9 and TRBJ2-7; 10 nucleotides match TRBD1. This CDR3 has 16 amino acids. V trimming: 4 bases; J trimming: 1 base; junction bases outside the gene matches: 7. CDR1 and CDR2 (germline): SEHNR, FQNEAQ (reference sequence).

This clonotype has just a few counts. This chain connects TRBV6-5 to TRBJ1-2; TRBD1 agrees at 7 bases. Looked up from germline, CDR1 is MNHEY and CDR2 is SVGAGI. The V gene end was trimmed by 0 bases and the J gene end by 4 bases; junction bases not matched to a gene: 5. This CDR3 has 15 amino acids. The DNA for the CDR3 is TGTGCCAGCAGTTACTCGAACAGGGGCCTCTATGGCTACACCTTC. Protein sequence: CASSYSNRGLYGYTF.

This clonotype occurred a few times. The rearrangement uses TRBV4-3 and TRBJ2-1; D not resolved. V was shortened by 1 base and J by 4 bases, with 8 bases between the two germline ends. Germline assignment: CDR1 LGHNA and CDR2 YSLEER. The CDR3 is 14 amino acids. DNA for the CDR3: TGCGCCAGCAGCCAAGTTGAAGATTACAATGAGCAGTTCTTC. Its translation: CASSQVEDYNEQFF.

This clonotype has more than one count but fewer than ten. CDR3 amino acids: CASSLATSVFTDEQYF. The CDR3 bases are TGTGCCAGCAGCCTGGCTACTAGCGTCTTCACCGACGAGCAGTACTTC. V is TRBV4-2 and J is TRBJ2-5; 7 positions agree with TRBD2. With the DNA end fitting TRBJ2-7 better, the J assignment may be wrong. The length of the CDR3 is 16 residues. Germline V CDR1 and CDR2: LGHNA, YNFKEQ.

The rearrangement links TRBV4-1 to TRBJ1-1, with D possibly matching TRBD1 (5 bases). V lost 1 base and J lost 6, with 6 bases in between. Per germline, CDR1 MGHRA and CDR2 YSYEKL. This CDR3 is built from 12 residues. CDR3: CASSQVGAEAFF. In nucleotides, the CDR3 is TGCGCCAGCAGCCAAGTAGGGGCTGAAGCTTTCTTT.

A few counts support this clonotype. The CDR3 nucleotides read TGCGGGTCTTCTTCCGGGACAGGCATGATCGAGCAGTACTTC. As protein: CGSSSGTGMIEQYF. The rearrangement links TRBV20-1 to TRBJ2-7, with TRBD1 matching over 8 bases. This CDR3 spans 14 amino acids. In germline, CDR1 is DFQATT, CDR2 SNEGSKA (reference sequence).

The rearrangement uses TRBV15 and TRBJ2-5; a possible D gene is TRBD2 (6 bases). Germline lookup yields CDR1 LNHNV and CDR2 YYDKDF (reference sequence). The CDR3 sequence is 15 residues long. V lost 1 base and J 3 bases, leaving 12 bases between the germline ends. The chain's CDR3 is CATSRGRDWEETQYF. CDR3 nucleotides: TGTGCCACCAGCAGAGGGAGGGACTGGGAAGAGACCCAGTACTTC.

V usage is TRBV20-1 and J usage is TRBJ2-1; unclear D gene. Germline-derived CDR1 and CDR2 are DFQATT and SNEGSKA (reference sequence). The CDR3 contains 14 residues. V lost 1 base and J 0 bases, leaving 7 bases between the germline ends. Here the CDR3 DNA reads TGCAGTGCTAGAGGTCTGTTCTCCTACAATGAGCAGTTCTTC. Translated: CSARGLFSYNEQFF.

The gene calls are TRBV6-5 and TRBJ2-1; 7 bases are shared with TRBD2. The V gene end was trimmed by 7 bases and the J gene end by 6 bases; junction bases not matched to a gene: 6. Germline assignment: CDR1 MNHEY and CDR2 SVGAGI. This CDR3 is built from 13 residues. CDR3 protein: CASIVGGRNEQFF. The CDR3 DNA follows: TGTGCCAGCATAGTGGGAGGGCGCAATGAGCAGTTCTTC.

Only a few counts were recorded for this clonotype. The CDR3 coding sequence is TGCGCCATCCAAACCGGGACAGGGCCCCACGAGCAGTACTTC. Translated: CAIQTGTGPHEQYF. V and J are TRBV4-1 and TRBJ2-7; 9 nucleotides match TRBD1. The CDR3 loop spans 14 amino acids. Germline lookup yields CDR1 MGHRA and CDR2 YSYEKL. V lost 10 bases and J lost 5; bases outside the gene matches: 12.